These 5 T cell receptor beta chains came from one sample sequenced in a study of blood T cell repertoires in COVID-19. The method was immunoSEQ multiplex PCR; TCRdb's version includes in-frame clones alone and lacks a portion of them. The sample has approximately 300,000 clones, 90% seen once. What was sequenced was PBMCs or T cells enriched from blood (not recorded which). These receptors originate from a woman aged 18-29 years with acute COVID-19.

This chain links TRBV27 with TRBJ2-7, with D unresolved. Trimming left V 4 bases short and J 4 bases short, with 5 bases between. The CDR3 has 11 amino acids. Per germline, CDR1 MNHEY and CDR2 SMNVEV (reference sequence). The CDR3 sequence: CASSSNYEQYF. Here the CDR3 DNA reads TGTGCCAGCAGTTCCAATTACGAGCAGTACTTC.

DNA of the CDR3: TGTGCCAGCTCACCATACAGGTTCTATGGCTACACCTTC. Encoded protein: CASSPYRFYGYTF. The J gene is TRBJ1-2, the V gene TRBV18; TRBD1 is a possible D gene (5 bases). V was trimmed by 2 bases and J by 4 bases, leaving 8 bases between them. The CDR3 extends over 13 amino acids. The germline V gene has CDR1 KGHSH and CDR2 LQKENI.

J is TRBJ2-7 and V is TRBV28, with a weak D call TRBD1 (5 bases). The ends were cut back, 3 bases at V and 2 bases at J, with 11 bases in the middle. The CDR3 sequence is 14 residues long. CDR1 is MDHEN, CDR2 SYDVKM, per germline. The CDR3: CASSFSQGTYEQYF. As DNA, the CDR3 is TGTGCCAGCAGTTTTTCGCAGGGAACCTACGAGCAGTACTTC.

This clone was recorded only once. The chain combines TRBV15 with TRBJ1-1; the match to TRBD1 covers 7 bases. There are 16 residues in the CDR3. From germline, CDR1 is LNHNV and CDR2 YYDKDF (reference sequence). V lost 1 base and J lost 5; bases outside the gene matches: 10. The CDR3 region has the DNA TGTGCCACCAGCAGAGGGGGTTCCAACAGGGGTACTGAAGCTTTCTTT. This codes for CATSRGGSNRGTEAFF.

This clone was recorded only once. CDR3 sequence (DNA): TGTGCCAGCAGTTTACAGGGGGACTACGAGCAGTACTTC. Its protein is CASSLQGDYEQYF. The gene calls are TRBV12-3 or TRBV12-4 and TRBJ2-7; 7 bases are shared with TRBD1. Germline trimming cut 2 bases from V and 3 bases from J; bases unmatched to any gene: 1. This CDR3 region has 13 residues.